This T cell receptor beta chain stems from a study of neurological immune-mediated disorders. TCRdb independently ran MiXCR on the 5' RACE reads; one entry per CDR3 protein. The sample contains roughly 70,000 distinct CDR3 sequences, around 4.2% of which appear only once. This clonotype has ten or more counts. The length of the CDR3 is 14 residues. CDR1 and CDR2 (germline): SGHTA, FQGNSA. The trim removed 5 bases at V and 9 bases at J, leaving 6 bases unmatched. The specimen was PBMCs. The rearrangement joins TRBV7-2 to TRBJ1-6; 8 nucleotides agree with TRBD1. The receptor was isolated from a man aged 30-40 years with multiple sclerosis. CDR3 bases: TGTGCCAGCAGCCCCCAGGGGGCGGGTTCACCCCTCCACTTT. Its translation is CASSPQGAGSPLHF.